Listed below are T cell receptor beta chains from one sample, sequenced in a study of blood T cell repertoires in COVID-19. Measured with immunoSEQ multiplex PCR; TCRdb has only the in-frame clones, and not every one. The sample includes about 86,000 clones, 87% of them seen just once. Input material: peripheral blood. These receptors originate from a human donor in a cohort sampled during active COVID-19. The CDR3 runs from the conserved cysteine through the conserved F or W. Fields, in order: J gene, V gene, clone size, D gene, CDR3 DNA, CDR3 protein. D genes are given only for firm matches. Not every row has a clone size; where given, it reads once, few, many or a size class.

TRBJ2-1	TRBV27	-	TRBD2	TGTGCCAGCAGTTTTAGCGGGAGCGCCTACAATGAGCAGTTCTTC	CASSFSGSAYNEQFF
TRBJ2-1	TRBV9	-	TRBD1	TGTGCCAGCAGCCCCGGGACAGGGACCTACAATGAGCAGTTCTTC	CASSPGTGTYNEQFF
TRBJ2-7	TRBV14	few	-	TGTGCCAGCAGCCACATCTCCGGGACACCCTACGAGCAGTACTTC	CASSHISGTPYEQYF
TRBJ2-3	TRBV6-2/TRBV6-3	-	-	TGTGCCAGCAGTCAACGTTCCCGACTAACAGATACGCAGTATTTT	CASSQRSRLTDTQYF
TRBJ1-1	TRBV27	-	-	TGTGCCAGCAGTTCCTACAGGGATGGCGTGAACACTGAAGCTTTCTTT	CASSSYRDGVNTEAFF
TRBJ2-2	TRBV18	-	TRBD2	TGTGCCAGCTCACCACAGACTAGCGGGTACACCGGGGAGCTGTTTTTT	CASSPQTSGYTGELFF
TRBJ2-5	TRBV27	-	TRBD2	TGTGCCAGCGGGGGACTAGCGGGAGGGAGACCGCAGAGGGAGACCCAGTACTTC	CASGGLAGGRPQRETQYF
TRBJ1-2	TRBV30	-	-	TGTGCCTGGAGTATTTCTCTGTATGGCTACACCTTC	CAWSISLYGYTF
TRBJ2-1	TRBV19	once	TRBD2	TGTGCCAGTAGTCAAATAGCGGGAGGTAACTCCTACAATGAGCAGTTCTTC	CASSQIAGGNSYNEQFF
TRBJ1-2	TRBV6-5	few	TRBD1	TGTGCCAGCAGTCGACAGGACAGGGGGAACTATGGCTACACCTTC	CASSRQDRGNYGYTF
TRBJ1-5	TRBV6-5	-	-	TGTGCCAGCATGCGGGGATCGGGTCAGCCCCAGCATTTT	CASMRGSGQPQHF
TRBJ1-1	TRBV19	-	-	TGTGCCAGTAGTATGAAGGGGATGAACACTGAAGCTTTCTTT	CASSMKGMNTEAFF
TRBJ1-1	TRBV15	-	-	TGTGCCACCAGCAGAGGGTACGGAGGAGTGGGTGAAGCTTTCTTT	CATSRGYGGVGEAFF
TRBJ1-1	TRBV10-3	once	TRBD1	TGTGCCATCAGTCGCGACAGGGGGAACACTGAAGCTTTCTTT	CAISRDRGNTEAFF
TRBJ1-5	TRBV7-9	-	-	TGTGCCAGCGCGGGGGAGGTGAGCAATCAGCCCCAGCATTTT	CASAGEVSNQPQHF
TRBJ2-7	TRBV9	once	-	TGTGCCAGCAGCTCAGAGGTGGCGGCTGGGGCGGACGAGCAGTACTTC	CASSSEVAAGADEQYF
TRBJ1-4	TRBV12-3/TRBV12-4	-	-	TGTGCCAGCAGTTTAGGAGGGTCTGGAAAACTGTTTTTT	CASSLGGSGKLFF
TRBJ2-7	TRBV9	-	TRBD2	TGTGCCAGCAGCGTAGAAGGAACTAGCGGGTATTACGAGCAGTACTTC	CASSVEGTSGYYEQYF
TRBJ2-7	TRBV19	-	TRBD1	TGTGCCAGTAGTCCCCCGTCAGGGGGAACCTACGAGCAGTACTTC	CASSPPSGGTYEQYF
TRBJ1-1	TRBV28	-	-	TGTGCCAGCAGATTACACAGGGATCGGTATGAAGCTTTCTTT	CASRLHRDRYEAFF
TRBJ2-7	TRBV19	-	-	TGTGCCAGTAGTAAATACCAGGGTCCGGACGAGCAGTACTTC	CASSKYQGPDEQYF
TRBJ2-7	TRBV25-1	-	-	TGTGCCAGCAGTGAATACCGGGACGAGCAGTACTTC	CASSEYRDEQYF
TRBJ1-3	TRBV7-9	-	-	TGTGCCAGCAGCTCCTCCGGGGGAACCTCTGGAAACACCATATATTTT	CASSSSGGTSGNTIYF
TRBJ1-5	TRBV28	few	-	TGTGCCAGCAGTCCAGGGACAAAGGGGATATATAGCAATCAGCCCCAGCATTTT	CASSPGTKGIYSNQPQHF
TRBJ1-4	TRBV2	-	TRBD1	TGTGCCAGCAGGCAGGGGGGAGCAACTAATGAAAAACTGTTTTTT	CASRQGGATNEKLFF
TRBJ2-1	TRBV4-1	-	-	TGCGCCAGCAGTCTACCACTAGTTATCAATGAGCAGTTCTTC	CASSLPLVINEQFF
TRBJ1-5	TRBV28	-	-	TGTGCCAGCAGTTTCCCCCGGTCGTCCCAGCATTTT	CASSFPRSSQHF
TRBJ2-2	TRBV7-2	-	-	TGTGCCAGCAGTTTGGGAGGTTCCCGTAACACCGGGGAGCTGTTTTTT	CASSLGGSRNTGELFF